This T cell receptor (beta chain) derives from a study of CD8 T cells in Susac syndrome. An amount of RNA that ranged from roughly 0.45 to 1 ug was reverse transcribed with random hexamers. TCR beta CDR3 was amplified by immunoSEQ multiplex PCR. This amplification extended across 54 Vbeta and 13 Jbeta segments. A single record per CDR3 protein comes from TCRdb applying MiXCR to the immunoSEQ multiplex PCR reads. This sample carries fewer than 200,000 distinct CDR3 sequences, 85% to 95% of them seen once, and the ten largest clones take 0.085% to 0.12%. Peripheral blood CD8+ and CD4+ T cells were profiled by TCR beta sequencing. The CD8+ and CD4+ T cells were negatively isolated, with the TEMRA cells enriched by FACS. The CDR3 extends over 12 amino acids. Germline V gives CDR1 MNHEY, CDR2 SVGEGT. V lost 5 bases to trimming and J lost 12 bases, with 14 bases between them.

The sequencing sample was made of CD4+ T cells from PBMCs. The sequence was obtained from a human donor in good health. The chain recombines TRBV6-2 or TRBV6-3 with TRBJ2-1, with D possibly being TRBD2 (5 bases). CDR3 amino acids: CASSRVGVGQFF. The CDR3 DNA sequence: TGTGCCAGCAGTAGGGTGGGAGTGGGGCAGTTCTTC.